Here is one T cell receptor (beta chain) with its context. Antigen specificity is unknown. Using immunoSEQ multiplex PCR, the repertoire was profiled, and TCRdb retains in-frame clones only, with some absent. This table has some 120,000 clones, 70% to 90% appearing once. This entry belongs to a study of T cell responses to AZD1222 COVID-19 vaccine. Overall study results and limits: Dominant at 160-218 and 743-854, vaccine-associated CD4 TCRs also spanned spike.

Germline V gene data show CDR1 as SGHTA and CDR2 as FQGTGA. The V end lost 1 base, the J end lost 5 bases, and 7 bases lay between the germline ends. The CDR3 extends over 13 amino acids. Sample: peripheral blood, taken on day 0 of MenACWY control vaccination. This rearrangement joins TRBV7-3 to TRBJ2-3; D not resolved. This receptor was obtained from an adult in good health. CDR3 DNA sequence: TGTGCCAGCAGCTTAAATCTGGGAGATACGCAGTATTTT. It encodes CASSLNLGDTQYF.